These 5 T cell receptor beta chains originate from one sample sequenced in a study of shared clonotypes between healthy human individuals. Data came from immunoSEQ multiplex PCR; TCRdb stores just in-frame clones and leaves some out. Among 2 million to 2.5 million clones listed, 80% to 95% were seen once. Sequences were obtained from naive CD4+ T cells from PBMCs. Sample subset: CD45RA+ positively selected. The receptors here all came from a young man in good health. Some clones in this sample may be carry-over from other donors' samples.

V usage is TRBV6-5 and J usage is TRBJ2-7, with 8 bases fitting TRBD2. The CDR3 runs to 13 residues. CDR1 is MNHEY, CDR2 SVGAGI, per germline. V lost 6 bases and J lost 4; bases outside the gene matches: 5. CDR3 coding DNA: TGTGCCAGCAGGCAAGCGGGAGTTTACGAGCAGTACTTC. Translating gives CASRQAGVYEQYF.

The gene calls are TRBV5-1 and TRBJ2-3, with 16 bases matching TRBD2. V lost 4 bases, J lost 0 bases, and 8 bases stayed unmatched. The CDR3 runs to 19 residues. CDR1 is SGHRS and CDR2 is YFSETQ in the germline V gene. This CDR3 reads CASSPGLAGGPPSTDTQYF. For the CDR3, the DNA is TGCGCCAGCAGCCCGGGACTAGCGGGAGGGCCGCCGAGCACAGATACGCAGTATTTT. The whole variable domain, remainder taken from reference TRBV5-1 and TRBJ2-3, is KAGVTQTPRYLIKTRGQQVTLSCSPISGHRSVSWYQQTPGQGLQFLFEYFSETQRNKGNFPGRFSGRQFSNSRSEMNVSTLELGDSALYLCASSPGLAGGPPSTDTQYFGPGTRLTVL.

The rearrangement joins TRBV28 to TRBJ1-4; 9 nucleotides match TRBD1. This CDR3 comprises 15 residues. CDR1 is MDHEN and CDR2 is SYDVKM in the germline V gene. V gave up 9 bases and J gave up 8 bases; unmatched junction bases: 13. The CDR3 spells CASTTPGQGREKLFF. The CDR3 DNA reads TGTGCCAGTACGACCCCGGGACAGGGACGGGAAAAACTGTTTTTT.

A word on this clone: This CDR3 is also generated by other DNA sequences in the sample. V usage is TRBV29-1 and J usage is TRBJ2-5; 9 positions agree with TRBD1. After removal of 6 bases from V and 5 bases from J, the junction contained 4 bases not matched to a gene. The CDR3 is 12 amino acids. Germline loops: CDR1 SQVTM, CDR2 ANQGSEA. CDR3 protein: CSVAQGAETQYF. For the CDR3, the DNA is TGCAGCGTCGCACAGGGGGCGGAGACCCAGTACTTC.

This rearrangement joins TRBV7-8 to TRBJ2-5; 10 bases align to TRBD1. Germline assignment: CDR1 SGHVS and CDR2 FQNEAQ. The V gene end was trimmed by 2 bases and the J gene end by 5 bases; junction bases not matched to a gene: 5. There are 15 residues in the CDR3. The DNA of the CDR3 is TGTGCCAGCAGCTTAAGACAGGGGGCGCTTGAGACCCAGTACTTC. It yields the protein CASSLRQGALETQYF.